The TCR beta chain under discussion was sequenced for a study of OX40 agonist ivuxolimab in advanced cancers. Overall study: At doses from 0.01 to 10 mg/kg, patients were given intravenous ivuxolimab every 2 weeks.

As to this clone: Its target is unknown.

Study-wide results and limits: A proportion of nonresponders additionally exhibited low normalized T-cell clonal expansion. Patients with a partial response at 0.1-3.0 mg/kg had among the lowest clonal expansion. The CD4+ and CD8+ T cells in the blood had expanded clonally by week 6 at 0.1 to 3.0 mg/kg.

Profiled with immunoSEQ multiplex PCR; TCRdb holds only in-frame clones, not every one. The sample comprises some 89,000 clones, approximately 79% of which are singletons, and about 1.7% rests with the top ten. This TCR came from an adult with an advanced solid tumor such as melanoma, head and neck, liver or kidney cancer. Source: CD4+ or CD8+ T cells sorted from blood, taken in a trial of the OX40 agonist ivuxolimab.

The CDR3 sequence: CASNDRGRDNQPQHF. The CDR3 DNA reads TGTGCCAGCAACGACAGGGGTAGGGACAATCAGCCCCAGCATTTT. The V gene is TRBV6-5, the J gene TRBJ1-5; 8 nucleotides align to TRBD1. The CDR3 loop spans 15 amino acids. Germline-derived CDR1 and CDR2 are MNHEY and SVGAGI. V lost 7 bases, J lost 3 bases, and 8 bases stayed unmatched.